This TCR beta chain derives from a study of brain T cells in children with intractable seizures. Deletions cut 1 base from V and 10 bases from J, with 7 bases between. This CDR3 spans 12 amino acids. Only cases whose brain tissue showed the highest T cell transcript signatures were sequenced. Pre-surgery treatment included at least one anti-epileptic drug. Notes on the study in general: Patients' HCMV serostatus was unknown; virus specificity rests on CDR3 similarity alone. Absence of clones before surgery may stem from lower sequencing depth.

Worth noting for this clone: Its target is unknown.

Some clones are missing from TCRdb's copy, which holds only in-frame ones; the method was immunoSEQ multiplex PCR. The sample records fewer than 150,000 clones, roughly 92% being singletons. Sequences were derived from peripheral blood, sampled at surgery. The origin of this receptor is a boy younger than two with hemimegalencephaly and intractable seizures. This rearrangement joins TRBV12-3 or TRBV12-4 to TRBJ1-4; no reliable D call. The CDR3 coding sequence is TGTGCCAGCAGTTTAGTTTCTGGAAAACTGTTTTTT. Residues: CASSLVSGKLFF.